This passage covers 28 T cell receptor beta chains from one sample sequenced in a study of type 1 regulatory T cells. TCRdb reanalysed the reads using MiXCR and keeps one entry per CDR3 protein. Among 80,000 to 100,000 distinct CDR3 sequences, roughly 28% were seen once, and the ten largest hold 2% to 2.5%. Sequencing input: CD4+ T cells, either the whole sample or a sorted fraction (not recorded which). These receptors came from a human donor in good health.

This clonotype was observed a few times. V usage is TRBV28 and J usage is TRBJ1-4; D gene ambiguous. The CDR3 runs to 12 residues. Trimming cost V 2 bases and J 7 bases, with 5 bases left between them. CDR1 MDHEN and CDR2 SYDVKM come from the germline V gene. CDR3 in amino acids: CASSLTSEKLFF. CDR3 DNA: TGTGCCAGCAGTTTAACCTCTGAAAAACTGTTTTTT.

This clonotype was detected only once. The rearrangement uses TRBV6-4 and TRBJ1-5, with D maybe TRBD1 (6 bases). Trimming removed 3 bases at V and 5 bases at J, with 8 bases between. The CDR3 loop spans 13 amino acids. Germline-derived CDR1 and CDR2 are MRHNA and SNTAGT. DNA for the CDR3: TGTGCCAGCAGTGAGACAGGAGATCAGCCCCAGCATTTT. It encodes CASSETGDQPQHF.

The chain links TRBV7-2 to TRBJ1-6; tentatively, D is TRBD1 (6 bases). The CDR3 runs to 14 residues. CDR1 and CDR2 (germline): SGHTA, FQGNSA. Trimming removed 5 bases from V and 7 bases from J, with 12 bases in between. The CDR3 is CASSQRGGNSPLHF. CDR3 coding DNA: TGTGCCAGCAGCCAAAGGGGGGGAAATTCACCCCTCCACTTT.

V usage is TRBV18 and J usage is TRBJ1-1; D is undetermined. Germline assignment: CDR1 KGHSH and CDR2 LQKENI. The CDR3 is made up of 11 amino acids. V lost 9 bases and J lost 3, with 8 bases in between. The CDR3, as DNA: TGTGCCAGGGGCGGAGACACTGAAGCTTTCTTT. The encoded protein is CARGGDTEAFF.

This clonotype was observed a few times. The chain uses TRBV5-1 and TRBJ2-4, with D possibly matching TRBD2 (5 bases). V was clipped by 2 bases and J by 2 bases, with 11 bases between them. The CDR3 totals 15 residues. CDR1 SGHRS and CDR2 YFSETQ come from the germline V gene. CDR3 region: CASSFGRGTKNIQYF. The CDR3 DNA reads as TGCGCCAGCAGCTTTGGTCGAGGGACCAAAAACATTCAGTACTTC.

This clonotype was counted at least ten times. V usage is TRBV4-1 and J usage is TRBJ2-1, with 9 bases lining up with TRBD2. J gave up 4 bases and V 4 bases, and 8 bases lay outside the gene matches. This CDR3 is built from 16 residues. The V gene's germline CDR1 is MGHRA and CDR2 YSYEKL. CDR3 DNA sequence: TGCGCCAGCAGCCGAATAGCGGGGGAGAGGTACAATGAGCAGTTCTTC. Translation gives CASSRIAGERYNEQFF.

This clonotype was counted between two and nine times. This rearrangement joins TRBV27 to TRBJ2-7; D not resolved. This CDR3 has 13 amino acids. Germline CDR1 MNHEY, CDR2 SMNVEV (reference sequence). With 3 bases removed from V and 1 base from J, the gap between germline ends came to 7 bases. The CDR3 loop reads CASSFGRSYEQYF. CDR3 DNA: TGTGCCAGCAGTTTCGGCAGATCCTACGAGCAGTACTTC.

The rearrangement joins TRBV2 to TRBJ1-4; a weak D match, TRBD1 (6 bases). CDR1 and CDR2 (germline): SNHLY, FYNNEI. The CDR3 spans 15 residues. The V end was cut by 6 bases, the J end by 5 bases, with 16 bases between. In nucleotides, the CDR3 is TGTGCCAGCAGCAGGCGCTGGCAGGGGAATGAAAAACTGTTTTTT. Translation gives CASSRRWQGNEKLFF.

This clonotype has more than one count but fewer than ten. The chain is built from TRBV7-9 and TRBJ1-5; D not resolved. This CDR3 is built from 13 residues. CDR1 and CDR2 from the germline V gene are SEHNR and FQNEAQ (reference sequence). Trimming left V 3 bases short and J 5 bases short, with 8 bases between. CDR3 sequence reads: CASSFHADQPQHF. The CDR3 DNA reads TGTGCCAGCAGCTTCCATGCGGATCAGCCCCAGCATTTT.

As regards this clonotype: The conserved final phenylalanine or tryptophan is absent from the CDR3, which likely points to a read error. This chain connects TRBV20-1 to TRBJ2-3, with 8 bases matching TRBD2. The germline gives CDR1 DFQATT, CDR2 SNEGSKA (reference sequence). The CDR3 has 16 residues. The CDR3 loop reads CSARPPAGETTDTQYV. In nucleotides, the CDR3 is TGCAGCGCACGACCCCCAGCGGGAGAGACCACAGATACGCAGTATGTT.

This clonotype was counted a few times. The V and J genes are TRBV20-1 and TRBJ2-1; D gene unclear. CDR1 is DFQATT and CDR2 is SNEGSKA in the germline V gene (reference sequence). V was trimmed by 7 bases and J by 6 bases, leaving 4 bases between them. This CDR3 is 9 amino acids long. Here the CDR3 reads CSVSNEQFF. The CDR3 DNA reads TGCAGTGTCAGCAATGAGCAGTTCTTC.

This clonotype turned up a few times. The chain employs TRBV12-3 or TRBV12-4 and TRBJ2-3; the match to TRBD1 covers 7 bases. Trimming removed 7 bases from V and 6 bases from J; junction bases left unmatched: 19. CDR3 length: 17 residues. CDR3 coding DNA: TGTGCCAGCACCCCGGCGCAGGGACGGGGACAGTTGGATACGCAGTATTTT. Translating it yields CASTPAQGRGQLDTQYF.

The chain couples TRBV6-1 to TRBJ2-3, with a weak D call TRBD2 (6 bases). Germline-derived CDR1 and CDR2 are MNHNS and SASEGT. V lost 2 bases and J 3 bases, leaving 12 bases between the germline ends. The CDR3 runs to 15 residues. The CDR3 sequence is CASSESGDRTDTQYF. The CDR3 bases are TGTGCCAGCAGTGAATCGGGGGATCGGACAGATACGCAGTATTTT.

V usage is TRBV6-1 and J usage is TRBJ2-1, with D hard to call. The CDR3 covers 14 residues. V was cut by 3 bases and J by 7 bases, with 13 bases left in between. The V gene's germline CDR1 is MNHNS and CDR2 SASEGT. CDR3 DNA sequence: TGTGCCAGCAGTGACCCCTCCATCGGGAATGAGCAGTTCTTC. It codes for CASSDPSIGNEQFF.

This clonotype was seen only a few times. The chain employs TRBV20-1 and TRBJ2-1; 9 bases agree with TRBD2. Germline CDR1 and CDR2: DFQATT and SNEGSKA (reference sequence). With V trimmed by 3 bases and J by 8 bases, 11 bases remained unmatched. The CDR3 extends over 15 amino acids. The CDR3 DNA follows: TGCAGTGCTAGGATAGGGTTAGCGGGAGACTATGAGCAGTTCTTC. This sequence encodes CSARIGLAGDYEQFF.

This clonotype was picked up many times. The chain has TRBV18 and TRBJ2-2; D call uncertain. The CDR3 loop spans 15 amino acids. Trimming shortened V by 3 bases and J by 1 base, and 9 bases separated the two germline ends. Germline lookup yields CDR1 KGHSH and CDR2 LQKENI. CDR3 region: CASSPPSQNTGELFF. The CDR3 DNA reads TGTGCCAGCTCACCGCCGAGTCAGAACACCGGGGAGCTGTTTTTT.

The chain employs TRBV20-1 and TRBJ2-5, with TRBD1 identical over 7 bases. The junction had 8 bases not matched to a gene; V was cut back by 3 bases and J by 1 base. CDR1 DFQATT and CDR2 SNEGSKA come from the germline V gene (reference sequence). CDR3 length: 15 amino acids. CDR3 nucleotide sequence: TGCAGTGCTAGTGTCGACAGGGTGGTCCAAGAGACCCAGTACTTC. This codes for CSASVDRVVQETQYF.

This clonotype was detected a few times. CDR3 amino acids: CGTNLVNPTDTQYF. The CDR3, as DNA: TGTGGAACAAACTTGGTTAATCCCACAGATACGCAGTATTTT. V gene TRBV7-9 combines with J gene TRBJ2-3; D uncertain. The CDR3 is made up of 14 amino acids. Germline values: CDR1 SEHNR, CDR2 FQNEAQ (reference sequence).

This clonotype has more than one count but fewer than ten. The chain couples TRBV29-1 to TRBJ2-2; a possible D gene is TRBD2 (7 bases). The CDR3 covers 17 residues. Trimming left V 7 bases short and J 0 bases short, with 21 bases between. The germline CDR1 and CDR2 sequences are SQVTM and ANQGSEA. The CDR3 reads CSARGGSSTPNTGELFF. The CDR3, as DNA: TGCAGCGCGAGGGGGGGCAGCAGCACTCCGAACACCGGGGAGCTGTTTTTT.

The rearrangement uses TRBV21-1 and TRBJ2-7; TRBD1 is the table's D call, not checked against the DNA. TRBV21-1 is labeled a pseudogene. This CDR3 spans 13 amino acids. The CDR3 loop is CASSKGQGHEQYF. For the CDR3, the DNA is TGTGCCAGCAGCAAGGGACAGGGCCACGAGCAGTACTTC.

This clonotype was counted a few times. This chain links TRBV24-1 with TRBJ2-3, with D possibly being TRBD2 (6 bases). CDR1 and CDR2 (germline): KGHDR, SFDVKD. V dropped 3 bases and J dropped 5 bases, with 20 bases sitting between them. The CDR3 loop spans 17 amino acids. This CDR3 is CATSDPLALAGGDTQYF. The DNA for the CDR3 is TGTGCCACCAGTGATCCGCTAGCGCTGGCGGGTGGAGATACGCAGTATTTT.

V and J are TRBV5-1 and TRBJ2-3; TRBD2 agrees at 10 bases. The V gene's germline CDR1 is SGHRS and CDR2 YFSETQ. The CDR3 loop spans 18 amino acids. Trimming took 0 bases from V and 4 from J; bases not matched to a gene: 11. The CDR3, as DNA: TGCGCCAGCAGCTTGGGCTCTAGCGGGAGATGGTTCGCAGATACGCAGTATTTT. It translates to CASSLGSSGRWFADTQYF. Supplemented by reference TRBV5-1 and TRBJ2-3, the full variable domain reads KAGVTQTPRYLIKTRGQQVTLSCSPISGHRSVSWYQQTPGQGLQFLFEYFSETQRNKGNFPGRFSGRQFSNSRSEMNVSTLELGDSALYLCASSLGSSGRWFADTQYFGPGTRLTVL.

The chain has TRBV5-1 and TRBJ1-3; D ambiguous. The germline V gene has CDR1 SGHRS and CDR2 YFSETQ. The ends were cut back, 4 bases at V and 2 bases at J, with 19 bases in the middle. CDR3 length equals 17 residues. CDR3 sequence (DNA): TGCGCCAGCAGCCCAAGTTCGACGGTTCCCACTGGAAACACCATATATTTT. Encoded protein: CASSPSSTVPTGNTIYF.

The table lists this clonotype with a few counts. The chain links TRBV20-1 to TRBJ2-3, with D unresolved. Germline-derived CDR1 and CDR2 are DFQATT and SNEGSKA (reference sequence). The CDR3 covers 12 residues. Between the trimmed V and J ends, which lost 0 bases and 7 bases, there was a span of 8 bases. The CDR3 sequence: CSARELVNTQYF. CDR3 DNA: TGCAGTGCTAGAGAGTTGGTGAATACGCAGTATTTT.

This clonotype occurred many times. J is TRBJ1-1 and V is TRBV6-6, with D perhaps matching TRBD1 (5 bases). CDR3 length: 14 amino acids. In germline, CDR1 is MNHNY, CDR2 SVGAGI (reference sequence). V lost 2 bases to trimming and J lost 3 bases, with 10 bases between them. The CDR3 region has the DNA TGTGCCAGCAGTTACCGGGGCGAGGACACTGAAGCTTTCTTT. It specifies CASSYRGEDTEAFF.

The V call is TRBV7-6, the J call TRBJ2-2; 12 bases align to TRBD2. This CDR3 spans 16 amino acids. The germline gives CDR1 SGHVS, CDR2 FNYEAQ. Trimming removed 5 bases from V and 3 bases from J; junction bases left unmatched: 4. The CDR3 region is CASSQRLAGDTGELFF. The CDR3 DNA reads TGTGCCAGCAGCCAACGACTAGCGGGGGACACCGGGGAGCTGTTTTTT.

The CDR3 DNA is TGTGCCAGCAGCTCTGCCCCTTTCGGACAGGGAAAAAACATTCAGTACTTC. Residues: CASSSAPFGQGKNIQYF. The chain uses TRBV11-2 and TRBJ2-4, with TRBD1 matching over 8 bases. This CDR3 comprises 17 residues. Trimming at V came to 4 bases and at J to 4 bases, leaving 12 bases not matched to a gene. Germline CDR1 SGHAT, CDR2 FQNNGV.

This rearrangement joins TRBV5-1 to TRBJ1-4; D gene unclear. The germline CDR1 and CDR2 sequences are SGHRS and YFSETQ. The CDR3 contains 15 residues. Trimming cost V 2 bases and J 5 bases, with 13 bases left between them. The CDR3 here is CASSFGTGENEKLFF. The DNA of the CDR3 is TGCGCCAGCAGCTTCGGTACTGGAGAAAATGAAAAACTGTTTTTT. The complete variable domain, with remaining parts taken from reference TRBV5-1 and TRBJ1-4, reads KAGVTQTPRYLIKTRGQQVTLSCSPISGHRSVSWYQQTPGQGLQFLFEYFSETQRNKGNFPGRFSGRQFSNSRSEMNVSTLELGDSALYLCASSFGTGENEKLFFGSGTQLSVL.